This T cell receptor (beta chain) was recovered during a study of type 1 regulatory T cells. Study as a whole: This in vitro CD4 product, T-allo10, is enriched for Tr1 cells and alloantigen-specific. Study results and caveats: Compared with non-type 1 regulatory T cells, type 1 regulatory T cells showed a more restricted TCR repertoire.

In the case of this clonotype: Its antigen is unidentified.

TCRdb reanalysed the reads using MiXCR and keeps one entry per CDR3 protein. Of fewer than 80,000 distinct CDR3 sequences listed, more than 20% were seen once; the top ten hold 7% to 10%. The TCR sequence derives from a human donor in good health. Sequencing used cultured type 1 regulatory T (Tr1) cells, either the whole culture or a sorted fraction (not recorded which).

DNA for the CDR3: TGTGCCAGCAGTCCTAACTTAAACTATGGCTACACCTTC. Amino acid sequence: CASSPNLNYGYTF. This chain joins TRBV28 and TRBJ1-2; D unclear. The V end lost 5 bases, the J end lost 2 bases, and 9 bases lay between the germline ends. The CDR3 sequence is 13 residues long. Germline V CDR1 and CDR2: MDHEN, SYDVKM.